This TCR beta chain derives from a study of T cells in women clearing cervical HPV infection (dated by TCRdb to between 2017 and 2018). Notes on the research overall: The cases were 25 to 30 women with histologically confirmed HPV16-related CIN3 or worse, and 2 of these cases were invasive cancers. Quality controls consisted of five blinded duplicates per group, for a total of roughly 60 samples made up of roughly 50 participants and about ten replicates. For cases, the median interval between lesion detection and blood sampling was around 150 days, with an interquartile range of about 85 to 220 days. Cases had a median age of about 34 years compared with about 40 for controls, and baseline characteristics showed no significant differences between the groups. In the parent cohort, some 9,900 women aged 18 or older were enrolled in Guanacaste, Costa Rica, during about 1993 to 1994 and then followed for less than nine years. Since only a few of the women had HLA typing available, the possibility that HLA type was acting as a confounder could not be ruled out. Nested within Costa Rica's Guanacaste HPV Natural History Study, an exploratory proof-of-principle case-control study compared TCR repertoires across cervical HPV16 outcomes. The controls were 25 or so women whose single incident HPV16 infection cleared within 12 months with no development of precancer or cancer. Cases were matched to controls by age within five years and by the year the sample was collected. Case blood was taken at the visit when the lesion was first identified, whereas control blood was taken when infection was no longer detected.

The immunoSEQ assay used multiplex PCR to amplify TCR beta CDR3 regions from an average of about 1,200 ng of genomic DNA per sample. To correct primer bias, the assay used a complete synthetic TCR repertoire to set an amplification baseline. Amplicons were sequenced on the Illumina platform. Regarding the original processing steps: Error correction of the sequences involved clustering with frequency ratios plus a modified nearest-neighbor algorithm, after which the sequences were analyzed in the immunoSEQ Analyzer using IMGT gene definitions. TCR richness and evenness were averaged over 20 rarefaction repeats at each rarefaction depth, excluding samples with fewer sequences than the depth. V, D and J gene relative abundances were compared between groups with Wilcoxon rank sum tests, applying FDR correction. Blinded duplicates gave an intraclass correlation of around 96% for TCR richness and an average of roughly 76% across roughly 69 gene segments. TCRdb's version of the immuneACCESS table is confined to in-frame rearrangements and falls short of the full clone set. An unresolved V gene accounts for under half of the shortfall where checked; the remainder is of unknown origin. V and J calls and clone size are those listed in that table; D and trimming were worked out from the DNA. The record for this sample contains more than 20,000 clones. The ten top clones hold 7.5% to 10% of the sample.

Every participant had a single incident cervical HPV16 infection, and women with prevalent HPV16 infections were excluded. Cervical HPV DNA was detected with MY09/MY11 PCR, and genotyping was done by dot-blot hybridization. Roughly 15 mL of heparinized blood were centrifuged, and the buffy coat was aliquoted, frozen at -30°C, then stored at -80°C. QIAGEN kits were used to extract genomic DNA from the buffy coat specimens. Overall study results and their limits: Random forest classifiers combining richness and V gene abundances distinguished cases from controls with an estimated AUC of roughly 0.83. Because T-cell numbers per sample were unknown, differences in richness could reflect varying T-cell content rather than repertoire biology. Because of the cross-sectional design, the study could not determine whether the associations came before infection or resulted from infection, and neither effector/memory subsets nor HPV-specific T cells were isolated. CIN3+ cases had significantly higher TCR repertoire richness than controls across sequencing depths, but evenness did not differ between the groups.

As concerns this clone: Its antigen is unknown.

This sequence originates from a woman aged 18-69 years with a cervical HPV16 infection that either progressed to CIN3+ or cleared (not recorded which). Specimen: blood buffy coat.

CDR3 DNA, as far as it was read: TGTGCCAGTAGTACCGGACTAGCGGGAAGATTTGCTGGGGCCAACGTC. Translated, this is CASSTGLAGRFAGANV. The CDR3 in its entirety is CASSTGLAGRFAGANVLTF. The sequence is built from TRBV19 and TRBJ2-6, with 12 bases in between that match TRBD2. The read terminates 3 residues before the CDR3 end, so the remaining end is supplied by the germline J gene. The CDR3 contains 19 residues, cysteine and phenylalanine counted. The CDR3 was read in part: 48 bases, with the frame set at base 1. V is cut back by 4 bases and J by 2 bases, with 9 bases in the junction unmatched. CDR1 is given as LNHDA and CDR2 as SQIVND, both from the germline V gene (reference sequence).